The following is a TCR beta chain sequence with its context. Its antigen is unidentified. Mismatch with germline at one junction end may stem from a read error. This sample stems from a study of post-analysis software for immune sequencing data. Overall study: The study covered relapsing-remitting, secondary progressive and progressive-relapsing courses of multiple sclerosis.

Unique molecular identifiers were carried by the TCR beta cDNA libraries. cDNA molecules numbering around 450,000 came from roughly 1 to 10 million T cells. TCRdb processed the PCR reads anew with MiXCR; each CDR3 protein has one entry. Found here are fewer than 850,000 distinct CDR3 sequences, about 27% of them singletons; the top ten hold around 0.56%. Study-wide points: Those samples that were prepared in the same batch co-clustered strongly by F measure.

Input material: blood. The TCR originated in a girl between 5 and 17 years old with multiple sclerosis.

The DNA for the CDR3 is TGTACCAGCAGCTCTCCCAGGACAACTAACTATGGCTACACCTTC. Its translation is CTSSSPRTTNYGYTF. The J gene is TRBJ1-2, the V gene TRBV28; D may be TRBD1 (5 bases). The CDR3 has 15 amino acids. Per the germline V gene, CDR1 is MDHEN and CDR2 is SYDVKM.